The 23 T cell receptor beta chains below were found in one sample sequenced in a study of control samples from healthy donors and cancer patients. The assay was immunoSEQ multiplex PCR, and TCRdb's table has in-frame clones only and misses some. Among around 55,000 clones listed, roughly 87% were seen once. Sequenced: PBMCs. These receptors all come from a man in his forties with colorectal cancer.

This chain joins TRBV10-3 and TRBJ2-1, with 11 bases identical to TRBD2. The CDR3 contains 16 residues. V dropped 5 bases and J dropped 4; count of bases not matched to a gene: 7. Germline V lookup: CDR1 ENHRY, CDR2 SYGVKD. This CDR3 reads CAISSTSGSLYNEQFF. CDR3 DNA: TGTGCCATCAGTTCTACTAGCGGGAGTTTATACAATGAGCAGTTCTTC.

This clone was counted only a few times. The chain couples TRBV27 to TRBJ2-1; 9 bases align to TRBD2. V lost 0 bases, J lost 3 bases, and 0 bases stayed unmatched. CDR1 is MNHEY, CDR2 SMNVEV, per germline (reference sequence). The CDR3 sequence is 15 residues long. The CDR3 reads CASSLSSGSYNEQFF. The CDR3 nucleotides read TGTGCCAGCAGTTTATCTAGCGGGAGCTACAATGAGCAGTTCTTC.

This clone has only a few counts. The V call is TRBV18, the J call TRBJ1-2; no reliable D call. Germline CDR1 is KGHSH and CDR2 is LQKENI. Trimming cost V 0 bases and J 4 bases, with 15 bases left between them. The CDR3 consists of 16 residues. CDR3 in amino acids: CASSPPVRGTAYGYTF. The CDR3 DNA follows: TGTGCCAGCTCACCACCGGTAAGAGGTACCGCCTATGGCTACACCTTC.

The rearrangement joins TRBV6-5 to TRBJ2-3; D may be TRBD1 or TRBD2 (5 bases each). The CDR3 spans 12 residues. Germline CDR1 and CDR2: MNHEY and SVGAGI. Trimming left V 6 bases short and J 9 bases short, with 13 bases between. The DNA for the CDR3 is TGTGCCAGCAGCCGCGGTTGGGACACGCAGTATTTT. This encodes CASSRGWDTQYF.

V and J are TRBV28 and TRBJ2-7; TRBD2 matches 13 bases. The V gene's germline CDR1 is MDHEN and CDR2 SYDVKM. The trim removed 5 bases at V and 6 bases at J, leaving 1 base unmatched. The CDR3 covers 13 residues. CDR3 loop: CASSTSGRVEQYF. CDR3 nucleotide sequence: TGTGCCAGCAGTACTAGCGGGAGGGTCGAGCAGTACTTC.

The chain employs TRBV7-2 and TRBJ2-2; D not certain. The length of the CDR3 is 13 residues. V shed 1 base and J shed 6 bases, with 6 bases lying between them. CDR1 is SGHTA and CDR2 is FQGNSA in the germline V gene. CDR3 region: CASSLVSAGELFF. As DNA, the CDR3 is TGTGCCAGCAGCTTAGTTTCGGCCGGGGAGCTGTTTTTT.

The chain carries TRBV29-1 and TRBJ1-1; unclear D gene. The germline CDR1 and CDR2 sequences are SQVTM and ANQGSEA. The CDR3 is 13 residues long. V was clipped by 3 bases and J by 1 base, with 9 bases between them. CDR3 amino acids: CSVDGLANTEAFF. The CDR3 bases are TGCAGCGTTGACGGGTTAGCGAACACTGAAGCTTTCTTT.

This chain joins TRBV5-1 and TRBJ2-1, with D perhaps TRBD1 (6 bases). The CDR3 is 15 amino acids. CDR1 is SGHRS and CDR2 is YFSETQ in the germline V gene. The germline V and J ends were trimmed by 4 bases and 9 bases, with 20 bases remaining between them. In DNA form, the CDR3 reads TGCGCCAGCAGCACATGGGCAGGGGAGTTCACTGAGCAGTTCTTC. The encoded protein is CASSTWAGEFTEQFF.

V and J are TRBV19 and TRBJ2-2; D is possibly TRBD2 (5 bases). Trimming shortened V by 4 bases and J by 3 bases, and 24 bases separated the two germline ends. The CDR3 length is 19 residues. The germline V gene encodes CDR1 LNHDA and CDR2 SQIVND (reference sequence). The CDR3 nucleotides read TGTGCCAGTAGTACGCAACTAGTCGTAAGTCTTGCGTACACCGGGGAGCTGTTTTTT. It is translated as CASSTQLVVSLAYTGELFF.

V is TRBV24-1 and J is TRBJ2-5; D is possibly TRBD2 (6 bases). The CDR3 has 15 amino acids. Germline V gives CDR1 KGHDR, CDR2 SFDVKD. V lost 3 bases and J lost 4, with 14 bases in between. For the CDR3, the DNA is TGTGCCACCAGTGATCCCGGGACTGCCAGAGAGACCCAGTACTTC. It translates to CATSDPGTARETQYF.

CDR3 sequence: CASSLITGPRGAFF. The CDR3 nucleotides read TGTGCCAGCAGCTTAATAACAGGGCCACGGGGGGCTTTCTTT. J is TRBJ1-1 and V is TRBV5-6; weak D call: TRBD1 (6 bases). CDR3 size: 14 residues. V was clipped by 2 bases and J by 11 bases, with 19 bases between them. Germline CDR1 and CDR2: SGHDT and YYEEEE.

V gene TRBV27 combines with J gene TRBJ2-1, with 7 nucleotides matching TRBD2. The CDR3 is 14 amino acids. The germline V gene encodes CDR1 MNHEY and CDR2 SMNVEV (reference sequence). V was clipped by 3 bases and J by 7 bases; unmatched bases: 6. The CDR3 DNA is TGTGCCAGCAGTTTTCTAGCGGTGATAAATGAGCAGTTCTTC. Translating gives CASSFLAVINEQFF.

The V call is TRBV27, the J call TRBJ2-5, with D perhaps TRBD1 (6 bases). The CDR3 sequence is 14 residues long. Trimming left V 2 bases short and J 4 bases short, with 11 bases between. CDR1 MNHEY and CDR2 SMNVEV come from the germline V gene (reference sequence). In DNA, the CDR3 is TGTGCCAGCAGTTTAAAGGGCAGGGGAGAGACCCAGTACTTC. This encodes CASSLKGRGETQYF.

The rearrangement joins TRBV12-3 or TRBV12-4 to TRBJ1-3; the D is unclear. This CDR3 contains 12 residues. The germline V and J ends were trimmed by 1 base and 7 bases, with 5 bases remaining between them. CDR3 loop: CASSLVRNTIYF. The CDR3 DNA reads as TGTGCCAGCAGTTTAGTTCGGAACACCATATATTTT.

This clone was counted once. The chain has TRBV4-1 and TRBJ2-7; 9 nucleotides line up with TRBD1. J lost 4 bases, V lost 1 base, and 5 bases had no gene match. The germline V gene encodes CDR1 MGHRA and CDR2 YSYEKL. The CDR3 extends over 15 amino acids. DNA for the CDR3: TGCGCCAGCAGCCAAGGGACAGGGGTTTCATACGAGCAGTACTTC. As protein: CASSQGTGVSYEQYF.

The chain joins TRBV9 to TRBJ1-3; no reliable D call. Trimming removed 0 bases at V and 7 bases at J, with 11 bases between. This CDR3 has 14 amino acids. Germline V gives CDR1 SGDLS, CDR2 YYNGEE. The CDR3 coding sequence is TGTGCCAGCAGCGTAGAAGGAGAGCGGAACACCATATATTTT. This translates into CASSVEGERNTIYF.

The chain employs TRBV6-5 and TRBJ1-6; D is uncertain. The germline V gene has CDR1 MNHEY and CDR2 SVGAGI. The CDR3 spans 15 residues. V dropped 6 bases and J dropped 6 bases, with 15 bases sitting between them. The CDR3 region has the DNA TGTGCCAGCAGACCGACCCTTTTCTCTAATTCACCCCTCCACTTT. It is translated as CASRPTLFSNSPLHF.

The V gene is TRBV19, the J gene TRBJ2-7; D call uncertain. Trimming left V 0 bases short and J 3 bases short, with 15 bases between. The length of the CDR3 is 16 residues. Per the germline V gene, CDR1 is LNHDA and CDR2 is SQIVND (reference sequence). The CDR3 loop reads CASSIDRSGIHYEQYF. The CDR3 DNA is TGTGCCAGTAGTATAGATCGATCAGGAATTCACTACGAGCAGTACTTC.

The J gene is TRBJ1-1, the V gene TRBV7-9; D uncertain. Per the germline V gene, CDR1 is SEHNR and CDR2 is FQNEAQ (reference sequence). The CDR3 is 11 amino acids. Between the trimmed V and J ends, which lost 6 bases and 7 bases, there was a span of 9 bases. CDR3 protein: CASSPAGEAFF. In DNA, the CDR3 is TGTGCCAGCAGTCCAGCAGGTGAAGCTTTCTTT.

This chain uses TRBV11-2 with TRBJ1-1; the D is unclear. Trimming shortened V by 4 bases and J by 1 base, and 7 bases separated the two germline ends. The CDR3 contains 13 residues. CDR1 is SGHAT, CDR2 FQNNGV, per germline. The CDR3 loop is CASSSTENTEAFF. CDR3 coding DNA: TGTGCCAGCAGCTCTACGGAGAACACTGAAGCTTTCTTT.

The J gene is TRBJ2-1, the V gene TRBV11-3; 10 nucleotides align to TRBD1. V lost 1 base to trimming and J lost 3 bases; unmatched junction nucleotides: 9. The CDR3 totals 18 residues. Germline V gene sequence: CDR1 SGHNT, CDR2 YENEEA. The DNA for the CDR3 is TGTGCCAGCAGCTTAGGTTGGAGGACAGGGGGTATCTACAATGAGCAGTTCTTC. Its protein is CASSLGWRTGGIYNEQFF.

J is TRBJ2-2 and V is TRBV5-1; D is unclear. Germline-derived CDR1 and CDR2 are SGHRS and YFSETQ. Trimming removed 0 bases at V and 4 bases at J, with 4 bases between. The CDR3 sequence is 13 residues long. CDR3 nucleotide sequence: TGCGCCAGCAGCTTGGAGGCCACCGGGGAGCTGTTTTTT. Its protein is CASSLEATGELFF.

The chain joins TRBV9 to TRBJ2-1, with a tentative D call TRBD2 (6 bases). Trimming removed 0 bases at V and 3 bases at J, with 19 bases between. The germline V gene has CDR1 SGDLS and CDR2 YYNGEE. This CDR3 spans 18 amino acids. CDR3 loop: CASSVGGSGAGSYNEQFF. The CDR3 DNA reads TGTGCCAGCAGCGTAGGGGGTAGCGGAGCTGGAAGCTACAATGAGCAGTTCTTC. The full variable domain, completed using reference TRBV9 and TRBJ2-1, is DSGVTQTPKHLITATGQRVTLRCSPRSGDLSVYWYQQSLDQGLQFLIQYYNGEERAKGNILERFSAQQFPDLHSELNLSSLELGDSALYFCASSVGGSGAGSYNEQFFGPGTRLTVL.